The clone carrying this T cell receptor (beta chain) showed up just a few times. Its antigen remains unknown. The source of the sample is a study of T cell responses to AZD1222 COVID-19 vaccine. General observations from the study: Only a handful of AZD1222 recipients tested seropositive at baseline. Unmutated variant regions are reportedly the target of nearly half of TCRs that are spike-specific. Females made up more of the donors, who were largely white British, and clonal diversity may have come out too low. Mapped onto spike, vaccine-associated CD4 TCRs spanned it and were dominant at 160-218 and 743-854.

Repertoires were generated with immunoSEQ multiplex PCR, while TCRdb's copy carries only in-frame clones and drops some. The repertoire has approximately 80,000 clones, approximately 83% of them found once; the top ten carry approximately 3.6%. The sequence was collected from an adult who received the AZD1222 COVID-19 vaccine. The source was peripheral blood, collected 28 days after the second AZD1222 dose.

This CDR3 reads CASSFGGITSYEQYF. DNA for the CDR3: TGTGCCAGCAGTTTTGGCGGGATAACATCCTACGAGCAGTACTTC. This sequence joins TRBV28 and TRBJ2-7, with a tentative D call TRBD2 (6 bases). Trimming removed 3 bases from V and 1 base from J, with 13 bases in between. CDR1 is MDHEN, CDR2 SYDVKM, per germline. The CDR3 loop spans 15 amino acids.